The 10 T cell receptor beta chains given below trace back to one sample, sequenced in a study of shared clonotypes between healthy human individuals. TCRdb's table, derived via immunoSEQ multiplex PCR, lists solely in-frame clones and lacks some. This sample has about 680,000 clones, with about 74% found just once. The specimen was memory CD4+ T cells sorted from blood. Subset reported: CD45RA-negative fraction. The source of these receptors is a woman in her 30s in good health.

This clone appeared a single time. The chain employs TRBV7-9 and TRBJ2-5; D might be TRBD1 (7 bases). The V gene's germline CDR1 is SEHNR and CDR2 FQNEAQ (reference sequence). The CDR3 consists of 17 residues. Deletions cut 1 base from V and 4 bases from J, with 19 bases between. CDR3 DNA: TGTGCCAGCAGCTTAGACAGGGGAGGACCGCGGGGAGAGACCCAGTACTTC. Encoded protein: CASSLDRGGPRGETQYF. The full variable domain, completed using reference TRBV7-9 and TRBJ2-5, is DTGVSQNPRHKITKRGQNVTFRCDPISEHNRLYWYRQTLGQGPEFLTYFQNEAQLEKSRLLSDRFSAERPKGSFSTLEIQRTEQGDSAMYLCASSLDRGGPRGETQYFGPGTRLLVL.

The table lists this clone with many counts. V and J are TRBV28 and TRBJ2-6; 8 bases are shared with TRBD2. Germline lookup yields CDR1 MDHEN and CDR2 SYDVKM. CDR3 length equals 21 residues. V lost 5 bases and J lost 1; bases outside the gene matches: 19. This CDR3 is CASSPLPSGSLSASGANVLTF. In DNA form, the CDR3 reads TGTGCCAGCAGTCCTCTCCCGAGCGGGAGCCTAAGCGCGTCTGGGGCCAACGTCCTGACTTTC. Based on the CDR3 plus reference TRBV28 and TRBJ2-6, the full variable domain is DVKVTQSSRYLVKRTGEKVFLECVQDMDHENMFWYRQDPGLGLRLIYFSYDVKMKEKGDIPEGYSVSREKKERFSLILESASTNQTSMYLCASSPLPSGSLSASGANVLTFGAGSRLTVL.

The table lists this clone with a count of one. This chain uses TRBV6-1 with TRBJ2-7, with 10 bases identical to TRBD1. After removal of 5 bases from V and 6 bases from J, the junction contained 7 bases not matched to a gene. Looked up from germline, CDR1 is MNHNS and CDR2 is SASEGT. This CDR3 is built from 14 residues. Here the CDR3 reads CASSMWGQGPEQYF. CDR3 in DNA: TGTGCCAGCAGTATGTGGGGACAGGGGCCCGAGCAGTACTTC.

The V call is TRBV6-6, the J call TRBJ2-7; no reliable D call. Per germline, CDR1 MNHNY and CDR2 SVGAGI (reference sequence). This CDR3 contains 15 residues. Trimming pared 2 bases from V and 2 bases from J, leaving 13 bases between. CDR3 amino acids: CASSYNAELPYEQYF. The CDR3 DNA reads TGTGCCAGCAGTTACAACGCAGAACTCCCCTACGAGCAGTACTTC.

V gene TRBV6-1 combines with J gene TRBJ2-3; the match to TRBD1 covers 8 bases. There are 12 residues in the CDR3. Trimming cost V 10 bases and J 2 bases; bases outside gene matches: 2. Germline-derived CDR1 and CDR2 are MNHNS and SASEGT. CDR3 amino acids: CATTGDTDTQYF. CDR3 sequence (DNA): TGTGCCACGACAGGGGACACAGATACGCAGTATTTT.

The chain joins TRBV5-8 to TRBJ1-5; D is uncertain. Per the germline V gene, CDR1 is SGHTS and CDR2 is YDEGEE. The CDR3 loop spans 17 amino acids. V was trimmed by 2 bases and J by 0 bases, leaving 15 bases between them. The CDR3 coding sequence is TGTGCCAGCAGCTTCAGGACCAACTCCGATAGCAATCAGCCCCAGCATTTT. Translation: CASSFRTNSDSNQPQHF.

The chain recombines TRBV5-1 with TRBJ2-2, with D maybe TRBD1 (5 bases). This CDR3 is built from 15 residues. The germline gives CDR1 SGHRS, CDR2 YFSETQ. V was trimmed by 2 bases and J by 7 bases, leaving 15 bases between them. The CDR3 region is CASSLQDKRNGELFF. The CDR3 DNA is TGCGCCAGCAGCTTACAGGACAAAAGGAACGGGGAGCTGTTTTTT. Combining the CDR3 with reference TRBV5-1 and TRBJ2-2 gives the whole variable domain KAGVTQTPRYLIKTRGQQVTLSCSPISGHRSVSWYQQTPGQGLQFLFEYFSETQRNKGNFPGRFSGRQFSNSRSEMNVSTLELGDSALYLCASSLQDKRNGELFFGEGSRLTVL.

The chain is built from TRBV18 and TRBJ1-1, with D possibly being TRBD1 (6 bases). The CDR3 is made up of 12 amino acids. V lost 5 bases and J lost 7, with 11 bases in between. CDR1 is KGHSH and CDR2 is LQKENI in the germline V gene. The CDR3 DNA reads TGTGCCAGCTCAAAAAAGGGGGATGAAGCTTTCTTT. Translation: CASSKKGDEAFF.

The chain has TRBV4-1 and TRBJ2-1; a weak D match, TRBD2 (5 bases). V lost 4 bases and J lost 0, with 16 bases in between. Germline CDR1 reads MGHRA; CDR2 reads YSYEKL. This CDR3 comprises 17 residues. The CDR3 loop is CASSPRYSESSYNEQFF. In DNA form, the CDR3 reads TGCGCCAGCAGCCCCCGTTATAGCGAGAGCTCCTACAATGAGCAGTTCTTC.

The chain employs TRBV5-1 and TRBJ1-2; unclear D gene. In germline, CDR1 is SGHRS, CDR2 YFSETQ. V was cut by 2 bases and J by 0 bases, with 14 bases left in between. This CDR3 is 16 amino acids long. CDR3 bases: TGCGCCAGCAGCTTAAGACCGGAGTTAGCTAACTATGGCTACACCTTC. Translation gives CASSLRPELANYGYTF.